The 32 T cell receptor beta chains below were found in one sample sequenced in a study of CD8 T cells in ankylosing spondylitis. Study-wide results and caveats: A TCR beta motif made of several highly homologous variants seemed typical of ankylosing spondylitis blood.

One entry per CDR3 protein results from TCRdb running MiXCR on the 5' RACE reads. The sample has roughly 400,000 distinct CDR3 sequences, 20% to 25% seen once. The antigens of these receptors remain unknown. Sequenced material: blood, either unsorted or a sorted T cell fraction (not recorded which). These receptors were taken from a male donor with ankylosing spondylitis.

This clonotype showed up just a few times. This chain links TRBV29-1 with TRBJ2-2, with D perhaps matching TRBD1 or TRBD2 (7 bases each). Germline assignment: CDR1 SQVTM and CDR2 ANQGSEA. V was pared by 6 bases and J by 8 bases, with 19 bases between. This CDR3 region has 14 residues. CDR3 amino acids: CSVRGRGFFGELFF. The DNA for the CDR3 is TGCAGCGTCAGGGGGAGGGGGTTTTTTGGGGAGCTGTTTTTT.

The chain couples TRBV6-1 to TRBJ2-1; 11 bases are shared with TRBD1. The germline V gene encodes CDR1 MNHNS and CDR2 SASEGT. J gave up 9 bases and V 7 bases, and 11 bases lay outside the gene matches. This CDR3 contains 15 residues. The CDR3 DNA is TGTGCCAGCATCCTCAGCGGGACAGGGGGAAGTGAGCAGTTCTTC. Its protein is CASILSGTGGSEQFF.

The V call is TRBV19, the J call TRBJ2-6, with D hard to call. Trimming took off 5 bases at V and 0 bases at J, with 20 bases between the two ends. Germline assignment: CDR1 LNHDA and CDR2 SQIVND (reference sequence). This CDR3 is built from 19 residues. The chain's CDR3 is CASSSANRIPYSGANVLTF. The CDR3, as DNA: TGTGCCAGTAGTTCGGCCAATAGGATCCCTTACTCTGGGGCCAACGTCCTGACTTTC.

Many counts were recorded for this clonotype. The rearrangement uses TRBV6-5 and TRBJ1-4; D is undetermined. The CDR3 contains 11 residues. Looked up from germline, CDR1 is MNHEY and CDR2 is SVGAGI. With 8 bases removed from V and 8 bases from J, the gap between germline ends came to 9 bases. The CDR3 reads CASGRGEKLFF. DNA for the CDR3: TGTGCCAGCGGACGAGGCGAAAAACTGTTTTTT.

The V call is TRBV6-1, the J call TRBJ1-1; D gene ambiguous. In germline, CDR1 is MNHNS, CDR2 SASEGT. The CDR3 has 14 amino acids. Trimming removed 7 bases from V and 0 bases from J, with 12 bases in between. The CDR3 bases are TGTGCCAGCAACCCCTACGGGGTGAACACTGAAGCTTTCTTT. The encoded protein is CASNPYGVNTEAFF.

Only a few counts were recorded for this clonotype. The rearrangement uses TRBV29-1 and TRBJ2-6, with TRBD2 matching 8 bases. Per germline, CDR1 SQVTM and CDR2 ANQGSEA. The CDR3 runs to 15 residues. J gave up 4 bases and V 4 bases, and 6 bases lay outside the gene matches. Here the CDR3 DNA reads TGCAGCGTTGGGGGACTAGGGTCCGGGGCCAACGTCCTGACTTTC. Translation: CSVGGLGSGANVLTF.

The V call is TRBV5-1, the J call TRBJ2-3, with 7 bases aligning to TRBD2. The length of the CDR3 is 14 residues. Per germline, CDR1 SGHRS and CDR2 YFSETQ. The V gene end was trimmed by 4 bases and the J gene end by 4 bases; junction bases not matched to a gene: 6. CDR3 bases: TGCGCCAGCAGCACCCGGGACTACTCAGATACGCAGTATTTT. This sequence encodes CASSTRDYSDTQYF.

This clonotype was counted only a few times. The chain joins TRBV5-1 to TRBJ2-7; D is possibly TRBD2 (5 bases). Trimming removed 6 bases at V and 0 bases at J, with 19 bases between. The CDR3 sequence is 16 residues long. Germline CDR1 is SGHRS and CDR2 is YFSETQ. The CDR3 here is CASTPSVARSSYEQYF. In DNA, the CDR3 is TGCGCCAGCACCCCCTCTGTAGCGAGGAGCTCCTACGAGCAGTACTTC.

The chain joins TRBV20-1 to TRBJ2-7; possibly TRBD1 or TRBD2 for D (6 bases each). Germline V gene sequence: CDR1 DFQATT, CDR2 SNEGSKA (reference sequence). CDR3 length: 16 residues. The V end was cut by 5 bases, the J end by 7 bases, with 27 bases between. The CDR3, as DNA: TGCAGTGCTCGCTGGCCCGGGGGCTACGCTTTCGGTGAGCAGTACTTC. This translates into CSARWPGGYAFGEQYF.

CDR3 bases: TGTGCCAGCAGCGTAGCCACCCGGGACGCTGAGCAGTTCTTC. Its translation is CASSVATRDAEQFF. This chain joins TRBV9 and TRBJ2-1; D may match TRBD1 or TRBD2 (5 bases each). V was pared by 0 bases and J by 9 bases, with 13 bases between. Per the germline V gene, CDR1 is SGDLS and CDR2 is YYNGEE. The CDR3 consists of 14 residues.

This chain joins TRBV24-1 and TRBJ2-3, with 7 bases lining up with TRBD2. V dropped 4 bases and J dropped 2; count of bases not matched to a gene: 8. The germline CDR1 and CDR2 sequences are KGHDR and SFDVKD. The CDR3 has 16 residues. The CDR3 DNA follows: TGTGCCACCAGTGACCAGAGGGAGGGCCCCACAGATACGCAGTATTTT. Protein: CATSDQREGPTDTQYF.

This clonotype was observed a handful of times. This chain connects TRBV5-1 to TRBJ1-1, with 8 positions matching TRBD1. V trimming: 0 bases; J trimming: 2 bases; junction bases outside the gene matches: 18. Germline CDR1 and CDR2: SGHRS and YFSETQ. There are 20 residues in the CDR3. The CDR3 region is CASSLGPRGRGRLVNTEAFF. CDR3 sequence (DNA): TGCGCCAGCAGCTTGGGCCCCCGAGGCAGGGGGCGCCTCGTCAACACTGAAGCTTTCTTT.

The rearrangement links TRBV3-1 to TRBJ2-7, with 7 bases aligning to TRBD2. CDR3 length equals 14 residues. Per germline, CDR1 LGHDT and CDR2 YNNKEL (reference sequence). The J segment lost 4 bases and the V segment lost 5 bases, leaving 8 bases of the junction unmatched. CDR3 residues: CASSTPSGPYEQYF. The CDR3 DNA is TGTGCCAGCAGCACGCCTAGCGGACCGTACGAGCAGTACTTC.

This sequence joins TRBV2 and TRBJ1-6, with D uncertain. The V gene's germline CDR1 is SNHLY and CDR2 FYNNEI. Between the trimmed V and J ends, which lost 11 bases and 10 bases, there was a span of 21 bases. This CDR3 spans 14 amino acids. The CDR3 loop is CAGCSGDVYSPLHF. The CDR3, as DNA: TGTGCCGGGTGCAGCGGGGATGTTTACTCACCCCTCCACTTT.

The chain joins TRBV4-3 to TRBJ1-2; D possibly corresponds to TRBD1 (5 bases). The CDR3 consists of 14 residues. V was clipped by 0 bases and J by 5 bases, with 10 bases between them. Germline V gene sequence: CDR1 LGHNA, CDR2 YSLEER. In DNA form, the CDR3 reads TGCGCCAGCAGCCAAGACTACACAGGATATGGCTACACCTTC. It is translated as CASSQDYTGYGYTF.

This clonotype has more than one count but fewer than ten. This chain links TRBV6-1 with TRBJ2-7; 10 bases are a match to TRBD1. The CDR3 extends over 14 amino acids. V trimming: 5 bases; J trimming: 6 bases; junction bases outside the gene matches: 7. Germline CDR1 is MNHNS and CDR2 is SASEGT. CDR3 nucleotides: TGTGCCAGCAGTCTGACAGGGGGCGCGTTCGAGCAGTACTTC. Translation: CASSLTGGAFEQYF.

The chain is built from TRBV5-1 and TRBJ2-7, with 9 positions matching TRBD1. This CDR3 spans 13 amino acids. V was clipped by 8 bases and J by 2 bases; unmatched bases: 5. Germline V lookup: CDR1 SGHRS, CDR2 YFSETQ. DNA for the CDR3: TGCGCCAGTGGGACAGGGCTTACCTACGAGCAGTACTTC. This translates into CASGTGLTYEQYF.

This clonotype was detected a few times. This chain uses TRBV20-1 with TRBJ2-2; the D call may be TRBD1 or TRBD2 (5 bases each). With 5 bases removed from V and 1 base from J, the gap between germline ends came to 11 bases. The CDR3 length is 14 residues. CDR1 and CDR2 from the germline V gene are DFQATT and SNEGSKA (reference sequence). CDR3 protein: CSAVAGGNTGELFF. As DNA, the CDR3 is TGCAGTGCTGTGGCTGGGGGGAACACCGGGGAGCTGTTTTTT.

The chain uses TRBV7-3 and TRBJ2-7; D is perhaps TRBD2 (6 bases). CDR1 and CDR2 (germline): SGHTA, FQGTGA. This CDR3 region has 14 residues. V lost 0 bases and J lost 6, with 12 bases in between. The chain's CDR3 is CASSLTGRGGEQYF. The CDR3 coding sequence is TGTGCCAGCAGCTTAACGGGAAGGGGAGGCGAGCAGTACTTC.

The table lists this clonotype with a few counts. The chain links TRBV7-2 to TRBJ2-3; 7 bases line up with TRBD2. J was trimmed by 0 bases and V by 5 bases; bases with no gene match: 8. The CDR3 is 16 residues long. CDR1 is SGHTA and CDR2 is FQGNSA in the germline V gene. CDR3 region: CASSLGPSGSTDTQYF. For the CDR3, the DNA is TGTGCCAGCAGCCTCGGTCCTAGCGGAAGCACAGATACGCAGTATTTT.

The chain has TRBV6-1 and TRBJ1-1; no reliable D call. Trimming cost V 7 bases and J 4 bases, with 19 bases left between them. Germline CDR1 is MNHNS and CDR2 is SASEGT. This CDR3 region has 15 residues. The CDR3 coding sequence is TGTGCCAGCACCAGAGGGCCAGAGGCGGGCACTGAAGCTTTCTTT. Its translation is CASTRGPEAGTEAFF.

There are many counts of this clonotype. J is TRBJ2-1 and V is TRBV28, with a weak D call TRBD1 (6 bases). With 5 bases removed from V and 5 bases from J, the gap between germline ends came to 16 bases. Per germline, CDR1 MDHEN and CDR2 SYDVKM. The CDR3 consists of 15 residues. This chain's CDR3 is CASSPVLGAHNEQFF. The DNA for the CDR3 is TGTGCCAGCAGTCCGGTATTGGGGGCCCACAATGAGCAGTTCTTC.

This clonotype was found a few times. The CDR3 DNA reads as TGTGCCAGCAGTCCGATTCTCCCCATGTTTGGCACTAGAGAGACCCAGTACTTC. This sequence encodes CASSPILPMFGTRETQYF. This rearrangement joins TRBV12-3 or TRBV12-4 to TRBJ2-5, with a weak D call TRBD2 (5 bases). V was cut by 5 bases and J by 4 bases, with 26 bases left in between. The CDR3 extends over 18 amino acids.

This clonotype was observed a few times. This chain links TRBV5-1 with TRBJ2-7; 9 nucleotides line up with TRBD2. V shed 5 bases, J shed 0 bases, and the junction held 6 bases outside the gene matches. The CDR3 sequence is 15 residues long. The germline CDR1 and CDR2 sequences are SGHRS and YFSETQ. The CDR3 bases are TGCGCCAGCAGGCGACTAGCGGTTAGCTCCTACGAGCAGTACTTC. Translation gives CASRRLAVSSYEQYF.

This clonotype was counted only a few times. This chain uses TRBV5-1 with TRBJ2-3, with TRBD2 matching over 11 bases. CDR1 is SGHRS, CDR2 YFSETQ, per germline. This CDR3 contains 14 residues. J was trimmed by 5 bases and V by 6 bases; bases with no gene match: 5. CDR3 amino acids: CASKLAGVQDTQYF. DNA of the CDR3: TGCGCCAGCAAACTAGCGGGAGTACAAGATACGCAGTATTTT.

J is TRBJ2-2 and V is TRBV6-1; TRBD1 aligns across 8 bases. Trimming removed 8 bases from V and 3 bases from J; junction bases left unmatched: 5. CDR1 is MNHNS, CDR2 SASEGT, per germline. The CDR3 length is 14 residues. CDR3 DNA sequence: TGTGCCAGCCTTGACAGGGGTTACACCGGGGAGCTGTTTTTT. Translated: CASLDRGYTGELFF.

This clonotype occurred many times. The chain joins TRBV29-1 to TRBJ2-4; a possible D gene is TRBD2 (5 bases). The CDR3 extends over 11 amino acids. Deletions cut 4 bases from V and 8 bases from J, with 9 bases between. CDR1 SQVTM and CDR2 ANQGSEA come from the germline V gene. The CDR3 DNA follows: TGCAGCGTTGGATGGCGGGACATTCAGTACTTC. Its translation: CSVGWRDIQYF.

CDR3 sequence reads: CASSSLGGHEQYF. In DNA, the CDR3 is TGTGCCAGCAGCTCTCTAGGGGGCCACGAGCAGTACTTC. V and J are TRBV3-1 and TRBJ2-7, with 7 nucleotides matching TRBD1. The V gene's germline CDR1 is LGHDT and CDR2 YNNKEL (reference sequence). Trimming cost V 5 bases and J 5 bases; bases outside gene matches: 6. The CDR3 length is 13 residues.

The genes are TRBV6-5 and TRBJ2-7, with D possibly TRBD2 on 5 matching bases. Germline V gene lookup returns CDR1 MNHEY and CDR2 SVGAGI. V was trimmed by 4 bases and J by 6 bases, leaving 16 bases between them. The CDR3 totals 14 residues. The CDR3 region has the DNA TGTGCCAGCAGTTTGGCTAGCCTCCGGGGCGAGCAGTACTTC. Amino acids: CASSLASLRGEQYF.

V is TRBV7-9 and J is TRBJ2-7, with TRBD1 matching 7 bases. Germline V gives CDR1 SEHNR, CDR2 FQNEAQ (reference sequence). Trimming removed 5 bases from V and 7 bases from J; junction bases left unmatched: 14. The CDR3 has 15 amino acids. CDR3 in amino acids: CASSTGQRTLEEQYF. Written as DNA, the CDR3 is TGTGCCAGCAGCACGGGACAGCGGACTTTGGAAGAGCAGTACTTC.

V gene TRBV12-3 or TRBV12-4 combines with J gene TRBJ2-1; the match to TRBD2 covers 9 bases. V trimming: 4 bases; J trimming: 9 bases; junction bases outside the gene matches: 16. The CDR3 totals 17 residues. The CDR3 sequence is CASSSDKAGGSGSEQFF. The CDR3 nucleotides are TGTGCCAGCAGTTCCGACAAAGCGGGAGGTAGTGGGAGTGAGCAGTTCTTC.

This clonotype was seen at least ten times. The chain recombines TRBV29-1 with TRBJ2-3; D ambiguous. Germline CDR1 reads SQVTM; CDR2 reads ANQGSEA. With 8 bases removed from V and 8 bases from J, the gap between germline ends came to 17 bases. The CDR3 spans 12 residues. The CDR3 protein is CSTSSLLPTQYF. The CDR3 DNA sequence: TGCAGCACTTCGAGTCTACTCCCTACGCAGTATTTT.